These 13 T cell receptor beta chains were all obtained from the same sample, sequenced in a study of T cells in Graves' hyperthyroidism and ophthalmopathy. Using RNA transcripts as the source, TCR beta CDR3 regions were amplified. The HTBI primer set drove a first-round RT-PCR of the TCR CDR3. MiXCR, run by TCRdb on the multiplex PCR reads, gives a single entry per CDR3 protein. Here the sample spans 350,000 to 450,000 distinct CDR3 sequences, around an eighth being singletons. Sequencing was carried out using blood. Every receptor here comes from a man aged 45-65 years with Graves' ophthalmopathy.

The V call is TRBV13, the J call TRBJ2-1; D is undetermined. Germline lookup yields CDR1 PRHDT and CDR2 FYEKMQ (reference sequence). Trimming cost V 0 bases and J 10 bases, with 16 bases left between them. This CDR3 is 15 amino acids long. The DNA of the CDR3 is TGTGCCAGCAGCTTAGGCTCGGGCTATTCACGGGAGCAGTTCTTC. It encodes CASSLGSGYSREQFF.

This chain uses TRBV11-2 with TRBJ2-3; the D gene could be TRBD1 or TRBD2 (5 bases each). The CDR3 extends over 17 amino acids. V was shortened by 5 bases and J by 4 bases, with 22 bases between the two germline ends. Germline CDR1 and CDR2: SGHAT and FQNNGV. CDR3 nucleotide sequence: TGTGCCAGCAGCCCCAGGGACCGCCGTCCGGTCTCAGATACGCAGTATTTT. It yields the protein CASSPRDRRPVSDTQYF.

This clonotype showed up just a few times. The chain combines TRBV6-4 with TRBJ2-7; D is unresolved. V shed 7 bases and J shed 0 bases, with 13 bases lying between them. Germline CDR1 and CDR2: MRHNA and SNTAGT. The length of the CDR3 is 14 residues. This CDR3 is CASTDGTDSYEQYF. The CDR3 DNA is TGTGCCAGCACGGACGGAACCGACTCCTACGAGCAGTACTTC.

This rearrangement joins TRBV13 to TRBJ2-7; TRBD2 matches at 10 bases. This CDR3 contains 16 residues. V lost 2 bases and J lost 6; bases outside the gene matches: 10. Looked up from germline, CDR1 is PRHDT and CDR2 is FYEKMQ (reference sequence). The CDR3 protein is CASSLLTSGHLVEQYF. Here the CDR3 DNA reads TGTGCCAGCAGCTTATTGACTAGCGGGCACTTGGTCGAGCAGTACTTC.

The gene calls are TRBV6-2 or TRBV6-3 and TRBJ1-2; 7 nucleotides match TRBD1. With 0 bases clipped from V and 11 bases from J, the junction kept 12 bases outside the gene matches. Germline lookup yields CDR1 MNHEY and CDR2 SVGEGT. This CDR3 has 15 amino acids. The CDR3 coding sequence is TGTGCCAGCAGTTACTCCACAGGGGAAAGGGTGTGGTACACCTTC. Translating gives CASSYSTGERVWYTF.

This clonotype was counted only a few times. The rearrangement uses TRBV29-1 and TRBJ1-2; D is unclear. CDR1 SQVTM and CDR2 ANQGSEA come from the germline V gene. Deletions cut 5 bases from V and 10 bases from J, with 11 bases between. This CDR3 has 10 residues. CDR3 in DNA: TGCAGCGTTACCGGGCCAAACTACACCTTC. The encoded protein is CSVTGPNYTF. The variable domain in full, completed from reference TRBV29-1 and TRBJ1-2, reads SAVISQKPSRDICQRGTSLTIQCQVDSQVTMMFWYRQQPGQSLTLIATANQGSEATYESGFVIDKFPISRPNLTFSTLTVSNMSPEDSSIYLCSVTGPNYTFGSGTRLTVV.

This clonotype was seen repeatedly, ten times or more. This sequence joins TRBV3-1 and TRBJ2-7, with D uncertain. Germline V gene data show CDR1 as LGHDT and CDR2 as YNNKEL (reference sequence). V was pared by 3 bases and J by 0 bases, with 9 bases between. The CDR3 has 14 residues. CDR3 sequence reads: CASSHGSLSYEQYF. CDR3 DNA sequence: TGTGCCAGCAGCCACGGCTCACTCTCCTACGAGCAGTACTTC.

This clonotype occurred many times. CDR3 in DNA: TGTGCCAGCAGCTCCCCGACAGGGGACTCACCCCTCCACTTT. Translating it yields CASSSPTGDSPLHF. V and J are TRBV11-2 and TRBJ1-6; 8 bases are a match to TRBD1. CDR1 is SGHAT, CDR2 FQNNGV, per germline. Trimming took 4 bases from V and 10 from J; bases not matched to a gene: 6. This CDR3 is 14 amino acids long.

The V and J genes are TRBV5-6 and TRBJ1-1, with D hard to call. This CDR3 region has 13 residues. Germline V gene data show CDR1 as SGHDT and CDR2 as YYEEEE. V lost 4 bases, J lost 3 bases, and 10 bases lay in between. The CDR3 loop is CASSDTADTEAFF. DNA for the CDR3: TGTGCCAGCAGCGATACGGCGGACACTGAAGCTTTCTTT.

This clonotype was counted a few times. The chain uses TRBV20-1 and TRBJ2-4; TRBD1 is a possible D gene (6 bases). Per germline, CDR1 DFQATT and CDR2 SNEGSKA (reference sequence). Trimming took 4 bases from V and 7 from J, leaving 17 bases between them. The CDR3 covers 14 residues. The CDR3 region is CSAKDGQTQNIQYF. CDR3 in DNA: TGCAGTGCTAAAGACGGACAGACCCAGAACATTCAGTACTTC.

This clonotype was seen many times. This chain links TRBV3-1 with TRBJ1-1; 7 nucleotides match TRBD1. Germline V gene data show CDR1 as LGHDT and CDR2 as YNNKEL (reference sequence). V trimming: 2 bases; J trimming: 8 bases; junction bases outside the gene matches: 11. The CDR3 runs 15 residues. Here the CDR3 reads CASSQIGGVKSEAFF. The DNA for the CDR3 is TGTGCCAGCAGCCAAATAGGGGGCGTTAAATCCGAAGCTTTCTTT.

This clonotype was observed many times. The chain combines TRBV20-1 with TRBJ2-7; D ambiguous. CDR3 length: 13 residues. Germline CDR1 DFQATT, CDR2 SNEGSKA (reference sequence). The V and J ends lost 6 bases and 1 base respectively, with 13 bases between them. CDR3 coding DNA: TGCAGTGCCTCTCGGGCCTCATCCTACGAGCAGTACTTC. Translated, it gives CSASRASSYEQYF.

Ten or more counts support this clonotype. The rearrangement links TRBV20-1 to TRBJ1-5; perhaps TRBD1 as D (5 bases). The length of the CDR3 is 15 residues. V was pared by 7 bases and J by 0 bases, with 16 bases between. The germline CDR1 and CDR2 sequences are DFQATT and SNEGSKA (reference sequence). The CDR3 coding sequence is TGCAGTGTTTCCTCTAGGGGTGTTAGCAATCAGCCCCAGCATTTT. Translated, it gives CSVSSRGVSNQPQHF.